The next 27 T cell receptor beta chains were all read from a single sample in a study of beta chain features in type 1 diabetes. Overall study results and limits: All four CD4+ subsets of Type 1 diabetes patients contained TCRB CDR3s that were moderately but significantly shorter.

Expressed TCRB transcripts were sequenced because the isolated RNA had all been reverse transcribed beforehand. Assay used: immunoSEQ multiplex PCR; TCRdb lists only in-frame clones, some missing. The sample lists roughly 290,000 clones, about 15% seen once, with 0.015% to 0.019% in the top ten. These TCRs are of unknown antigen specificity. The sequencing sample was made of naive CD4+ T cells from blood. The source of these receptors is a man between 18 and 29 years old with type 1 diabetes.

This clone was observed many times. The chain joins TRBV19 to TRBJ2-7; D gene unclear. V lost 3 bases and J lost 7, with 10 bases in between. Germline V gene sequence: CDR1 LNHDA, CDR2 SQIVND (reference sequence). This CDR3 spans 12 amino acids. As DNA, the CDR3 is TGTGCCAGTAGTATGAGGTCTACGGAGCAGTACTTC. It encodes CASSMRSTEQYF.

V usage is TRBV19 and J usage is TRBJ2-1, with D possibly matching TRBD1 (6 bases). Trimming cost V 4 bases and J 4 bases, with 20 bases left between them. CDR1 and CDR2 (germline): LNHDA, SQIVND (reference sequence). There are 17 residues in the CDR3. The CDR3 here is CASSTTHSQGAYNEQFF. The CDR3 DNA sequence: TGTGCCAGTAGTACGACCCACTCACAGGGAGCTTACAATGAGCAGTTCTTC.

This clone was seen a handful of times. The V gene is TRBV7-9, the J gene TRBJ2-1, with D possibly being TRBD2 (5 bases). The ends were cut back, 5 bases at V and 2 bases at J, with 13 bases in the middle. Per germline, CDR1 SEHNR and CDR2 FQNEAQ (reference sequence). This CDR3 has 15 residues. This chain's CDR3 is CASSGKGSAYNEQFF. For the CDR3, the DNA is TGTGCCAGCAGCGGGAAGGGTAGCGCCTACAATGAGCAGTTCTTC. Using reference TRBV7-9 and TRBJ2-1 for the parts outside the CDR3, the full variable domain is DTGVSQNPRHKITKRGQNVTFRCDPISEHNRLYWYRQTLGQGPEFLTYFQNEAQLEKSRLLSDRFSAERPKGSFSTLEIQRTEQGDSAMYLCASSGKGSAYNEQFFGPGTRLTVL.

J is TRBJ1-2 and V is TRBV7-9, with a weak D call TRBD1 (5 bases). The germline V gene has CDR1 SEHNR and CDR2 FQNEAQ (reference sequence). The CDR3 length is 13 residues. V lost 7 bases and J lost 4, with 13 bases in between. CDR3 coding DNA: TGTGCCAGCACGATGAAGGGGCGCTATGGCTACACCTTC. It codes for CASTMKGRYGYTF.

V usage is TRBV13 and J usage is TRBJ2-5; weak D call: TRBD2 (6 bases). The DNA matches TRBJ2-7 better at its end, which makes the J call doubtful. The CDR3 contains 13 residues. Germline CDR1 reads PRHDT; CDR2 reads FYEKMQ (reference sequence). The CDR3 DNA is TGTGCCAGCAGCGCGGGACGCTCCTACGAGCAGTACTTC. The encoded protein is CASSAGRSYEQYF.

Only a few counts were recorded for this clone. The chain is built from TRBV19 and TRBJ1-1; D not certain. Germline V lookup: CDR1 LNHDA, CDR2 SQIVND (reference sequence). V lost 10 bases and J 1 base, leaving 10 bases between the germline ends. The CDR3 has 12 residues. CDR3 sequence reads: CAIRDSNTEAFF. The CDR3 region has the DNA TGTGCCATTCGAGATTCGAACACTGAAGCTTTCTTT.

There are a few counts of this clone. The chain uses TRBV6-1 and TRBJ2-3; TRBD2 might be the D (6 bases). The CDR3 is made up of 16 amino acids. In germline, CDR1 is MNHNS, CDR2 SASEGT. The V gene lost 0 bases and the J gene lost 4 bases, with 14 bases spanning the gap. The chain's CDR3 is CASSEAGGRSPDTQYF. The CDR3 DNA reads as TGTGCCAGCAGTGAAGCAGGAGGGAGGAGCCCAGATACGCAGTATTTT.

In this sample, this clone turned up a few times. This CDR3 is also generated by other DNA sequences in the sample. V and J are TRBV6-5 and TRBJ1-2, with a weak D call TRBD1 (6 bases). Trimming shortened V by 6 bases and J by 5 bases, and 7 bases separated the two germline ends. This CDR3 is 11 amino acids long. CDR1 MNHEY and CDR2 SVGAGI come from the germline V gene. The CDR3 region is CASSQGYGYTF. The CDR3 DNA reads TGTGCCAGCAGCCAGGGGTATGGCTACACCTTC.

This clone occurred a few times. The CDR3 reads CASSSARTGPFNEKLFF. The CDR3 DNA reads as TGTGCCAGCAGCTCGGCGCGGACAGGGCCCTTTAATGAAAAACTGTTTTTT. This sequence joins TRBV7-9 and TRBJ1-4, with 8 bases that match TRBD1. The CDR3 runs 17 residues. V trimming: 4 bases; J trimming: 4 bases; junction bases outside the gene matches: 11. Germline values: CDR1 SEHNR, CDR2 FQNEAQ (reference sequence).

This clone appeared a few times. The chain joins TRBV30 to TRBJ2-1, with 10 bases lining up with TRBD1. Trimming took 5 bases from V and 0 from J; bases not matched to a gene: 4. The CDR3 contains 15 residues. Germline values: CDR1 GTSNPN, CDR2 SVGIG (reference sequence). CDR3 in DNA: TGTGCCTGGGGACAGGGGGTTGGCTCCTACAATGAGCAGTTCTTC. This codes for CAWGQGVGSYNEQFF. The full variable domain, in which reference TRBV30 and TRBJ2-1 provide the parts outside the CDR3, is SQTIHQWPATLVQPVGSPLSLECTVEGTSNPNLYWYRQAAGRGLQLLFYSVGIGQISSEVPQNLSASRPQDRQFILSSKKLLLSDSGFYLCAWGQGVGSYNEQFFGPGTRLTVL.

A few counts support this clone. The chain uses TRBV7-8 and TRBJ2-5; 8 bases match TRBD2. V dropped 1 base and J dropped 4; count of bases not matched to a gene: 5. The CDR3 runs 15 residues. CDR1 and CDR2 from the germline V gene are SGHVS and FQNEAQ. The CDR3 region has the DNA TGTGCCAGCAGCTTAGTACTAGCGGTCCGAGAGACCCAGTACTTC. Translated: CASSLVLAVRETQYF.

The CDR3 spells CASSEQGSGGYEQYF. The CDR3 DNA is TGTGCCAGCAGTGAACAGGGTTCAGGTGGCTACGAGCAGTACTTC. The V and J genes are TRBV2 and TRBJ2-7, with D possibly being TRBD1 (5 bases). The CDR3 is 15 amino acids. Deletions cut 2 bases from V and 3 bases from J, with 14 bases between. Germline V gene lookup returns CDR1 SNHLY and CDR2 FYNNEI.

The V gene is TRBV23-1, the J gene TRBJ1-5, with D possibly TRBD1 on 5 matching bases. TRBV23-1 qualifies as an ORF whose function is uncertain. Trimming took 8 bases from V and 3 from J, leaving 11 bases between them. This CDR3 is 13 amino acids long. The CDR3 loop reads CASSTRANQPQHF. The DNA of the CDR3 is TGCGCCAGCTCGACCAGGGCCAATCAGCCCCAGCATTTT.

This clone was detected only a few times. This sample also contains other DNA sequences that code for the same CDR3. V usage is TRBV15 and J usage is TRBJ1-1; 8 bases are a match to TRBD1. The CDR3 sequence is 14 residues long. Trimming at V came to 3 bases and at J to 0 bases, leaving 0 bases not matched to a gene. CDR1 is LNHNV and CDR2 is YYDKDF in the germline V gene (reference sequence). CDR3 nucleotide sequence: TGTGCCACCAGCAGGGACAGGGTGAACACTGAAGCTTTCTTT. This encodes CATSRDRVNTEAFF.

This clone has more than one count but fewer than ten. V usage is TRBV18 and J usage is TRBJ2-3, with 10 bases identical to TRBD2. Germline-derived CDR1 and CDR2 are KGHSH and LQKENI. The CDR3 is 16 amino acids. V shed 0 bases, J shed 6 bases, and the junction held 6 bases outside the gene matches. CDR3 nucleotides: TGTGCCAGCTCACCACCGACTCTAGCGGGAGCGGATACGCAGTATTTT. Protein: CASSPPTLAGADTQYF.

The chain joins TRBV5-4 to TRBJ1-1; 9 bases match TRBD1. The length of the CDR3 is 16 residues. The J segment lost 5 bases and the V segment lost 0 bases, leaving 8 bases of the junction unmatched. Germline V gene data show CDR1 as SGHNT and CDR2 as YYREEE (reference sequence). The CDR3 region has the DNA TGTGCCAGCAGCTTGGTAGGGACAGGGAGACAAACTGAAGCTTTCTTT. Protein: CASSLVGTGRQTEAFF.

This clone has only a few counts. The chain combines TRBV7-2 with TRBJ2-1; TRBD2 agrees at 10 bases. The CDR3 spans 17 residues. From germline, CDR1 is SGHTA and CDR2 FQGNSA. The junction had 14 bases not matched to a gene; V was cut back by 3 bases and J by 9 bases. CDR3 DNA sequence: TGTGCCAGCAGCTTCAGACAGACCAGCGGGAGGGCCTTTGAGCAGTTCTTC. Protein: CASSFRQTSGRAFEQFF.

The chain uses TRBV30 and TRBJ2-3; possibly TRBD1 for D (5 bases). This CDR3 is built from 16 residues. V shed 0 bases and J shed 0 bases, with 13 bases lying between them. Germline V gene lookup returns CDR1 GTSNPN and CDR2 SVGIG (reference sequence). DNA of the CDR3: TGTGCCTGGAGTGTACCTAGGGGCCAGAGCACAGATACGCAGTATTTT. It is translated as CAWSVPRGQSTDTQYF.

There are a few counts of this clone. The V gene is TRBV4-1, the J gene TRBJ2-7, with D perhaps TRBD1 (5 bases). The length of the CDR3 is 15 residues. Germline lookup yields CDR1 MGHRA and CDR2 YSYEKL. V was cut by 0 bases and J by 6 bases, with 15 bases left in between. The CDR3 DNA follows: TGCGCCAGCAGCCAAGACCCACAGGTGGTGAGCGAGCAGTACTTC. This gives the protein CASSQDPQVVSEQYF.

The chain links TRBV5-1 to TRBJ1-2; possible D gene TRBD1, 6 bases. Germline CDR1 is SGHRS and CDR2 is YFSETQ. This CDR3 has 14 amino acids. V lost 4 bases to trimming and J lost 8 bases, with 18 bases between them. Here the CDR3 reads CASSVGPGQRGYTF. The CDR3 nucleotides are TGCGCCAGCAGCGTGGGGCCGGGACAAAGAGGCTACACCTTC.

The V and J genes are TRBV5-1 and TRBJ2-7, with 9 bases matching TRBD1. The CDR3 contains 15 residues. The V and J ends lost 3 bases and 4 bases, in that order; junction bases with no gene match: 8. Germline lookup yields CDR1 SGHRS and CDR2 YFSETQ. The DNA of the CDR3 is TGCGCCAGCAGCTGGGGACAGGGAAATCAGTACGAGCAGTACTTC. Translated: CASSWGQGNQYEQYF.

This clone appeared a few times. This chain joins TRBV9 and TRBJ1-2, with D maybe TRBD1 (6 bases). The CDR3 covers 16 residues. Trimming stripped 1 base from V and 4 bases from J, with 17 bases between. From germline, CDR1 is SGDLS and CDR2 YYNGEE. The CDR3 DNA sequence: TGTGCCAGCAGCGTAACAGGGAGCTCGATTGGCTATGGCTACACCTTC. Translated, it gives CASSVTGSSIGYGYTF.

The rearrangement links TRBV6-5 to TRBJ1-1; D is ambiguous. This CDR3 has 16 residues. Germline-derived CDR1 and CDR2 are MNHEY and SVGAGI. Trimming cost V 0 bases and J 1 base, with 12 bases left between them. Here the CDR3 reads CASSYSIVLSNTEAFF. The CDR3 region has the DNA TGTGCCAGCAGTTACTCGATAGTCCTCTCGAACACTGAAGCTTTCTTT.

This clone was detected a few times. The V gene is TRBV9, the J gene TRBJ1-2, with 7 bases identical to TRBD1. The V gene end was trimmed by 4 bases and the J gene end by 4 bases; junction bases not matched to a gene: 10. Looked up from germline, CDR1 is SGDLS and CDR2 is YYNGEE. CDR3 size: 15 residues. The chain's CDR3 is CASSPWGTASYGYTF. CDR3 nucleotide sequence: TGTGCCAGCAGCCCCTGGGGGACAGCTAGCTATGGCTACACCTTC.

This clone was counted a few times. V and J are TRBV19 and TRBJ2-3; D not certain. CDR3 size: 15 residues. Germline-derived CDR1 and CDR2 are LNHDA and SQIVND (reference sequence). V dropped 0 bases and J dropped 10 bases, with 17 bases sitting between them. This chain's CDR3 is CASSIDRIPAVAQYF. In DNA form, the CDR3 reads TGTGCCAGTAGTATAGATAGAATCCCCGCCGTCGCGCAGTATTTT.

V usage is TRBV6-5 and J usage is TRBJ2-5; D is uncertain. The CDR3 runs 14 residues. V lost 2 bases and J lost 1, with 8 bases in between. Per germline, CDR1 MNHEY and CDR2 SVGAGI. CDR3 region: CASSYRHTQETQYF. The DNA of the CDR3 is TGTGCCAGCAGTTACCGCCACACCCAAGAGACCCAGTACTTC.

This clone was detected only a few times. J is TRBJ2-7 and V is TRBV13, with D maybe TRBD1 (6 bases). V lost 4 bases, J lost 9 bases, and 13 bases lay in between. CDR1 is PRHDT and CDR2 is FYEKMQ in the germline V gene (reference sequence). The length of the CDR3 is 12 residues. CDR3 sequence: CASSSNREWQYF. CDR3 DNA sequence: TGTGCCAGCAGCTCTAACAGGGAGTGGCAGTACTTC. Filled out from reference TRBV13 and TRBJ2-7, the complete variable domain reads AAGVIQSPRHLIKEKRETATLKCYPIPRHDTVYWYQQGPGQDPQFLISFYEKMQSDKGSIPDRFSAQQFSDYHSELNMSSLELGDSALYFCASSSNREWQYFGPGTRLTVT.